This section outlines one T cell receptor beta chain sequence together with its context. Antigen: not known. Trimming pared 11 bases from V and 5 bases from J, leaving 21 bases between. The length of the CDR3 is 14 residues. The source of the sample is a study of tumor-infiltrating lymphocytes in primary liver carcinoma. Findings and caveats of the study: Only about 7.5-25% of top clones were detected in all five tumor regions.

Starting material of 500 to 600 ng total RNA yielded TCR beta cDNA via a constant-region primer. Three-round nested multiplex PCR performed with slightly modified ARM-PCR produced the TCR beta libraries. Investigators reported that the first two PCR rounds, at 10 to 11 cycles each, used TRBV1-TRBV30 forward primers with a C-beta reverse primer. TCRdb passed the multiplex PCR reads through MiXCR, listing each CDR3 protein once. The repertoire consists of roughly 32,000 distinct CDR3 sequences, with roughly 74% occurring once and the leading ten covering 16%. Between about 17 and 34 mg of unsorted bulk tissue served as the source from which RNA and DNA were co-extracted.

The clonotype was recovered from a man in his forties with primary liver carcinoma and hepatitis B virus infection. Material: liver tumor tissue from sampling region 4. Subset in this sample: tumor region T4, right-lateral pole. This rearrangement joins TRBV12-3 or TRBV12-4 to TRBJ2-5; the D gene is possibly TRBD1 (6 bases). The CDR3 region is CAGGSERTGETQYF. CDR3 bases: TGTGCCGGCGGTTCAGAGCGTACAGGGGAGACCCAGTACTTC.